Listed here are 22 T cell receptor beta chains from one sample, sequenced in a study of T-cell memory formation after mild COVID-19. TCRdb processed the 5' RACE reads anew with MiXCR; each CDR3 protein has one entry. The sample carries 85,000 to 130,000 distinct CDR3 sequences, around 10% recorded once. Sequenced: PBMCs or a T cell subset sorted from them (not recorded which). All receptors come from a young man who had mild COVID-19 (a few samples of this study predate the infection). Cell type and time point are not known.

The chain recombines TRBV29-1 with TRBJ1-2, with a possible D match to TRBD1 (5 bases). Trimming pared 5 bases from V and 4 bases from J, leaving 8 bases between. The CDR3 loop spans 11 amino acids. Per germline, CDR1 SQVTM and CDR2 ANQGSEA. The CDR3 here is CSVRGGYGYTF. The CDR3 bases are TGCAGCGTTCGGGGCGGCTATGGCTACACCTTC.

This clonotype was found many times. V is TRBV11-2 and J is TRBJ2-2; D gene unclear. V was trimmed by 2 bases and J by 4 bases, leaving 2 bases between them. Per germline, CDR1 SGHAT and CDR2 FQNNGV. The CDR3 length is 12 residues. CDR3 DNA sequence: TGTGCCAGCAGCTTATTCACCGGGGAGCTGTTTTTT. Encoded protein: CASSLFTGELFF.

The V gene is TRBV5-1, the J gene TRBJ2-5; tentatively, D is TRBD2 (5 bases). The germline V gene encodes CDR1 SGHRS and CDR2 YFSETQ. The V end was cut by 5 bases, the J end by 3 bases, with 5 bases between. The CDR3 length is 11 residues. The CDR3 nucleotides read TGCGCCAGCAGGGAGGAAGAGACCCAGTACTTC. It translates to CASREEETQYF.

This clonotype was recorded at least ten times. This chain joins TRBV4-1 and TRBJ2-7; TRBD2 agrees at 11 bases. This CDR3 contains 16 residues. Germline V gives CDR1 MGHRA, CDR2 YSYEKL. J was trimmed by 0 bases and V by 2 bases; bases with no gene match: 3. This CDR3 reads CASSQPTSGGSYEQYF. The CDR3 nucleotides are TGCGCCAGCAGCCAACCAACTAGCGGGGGCTCCTACGAGCAGTACTTC.

This clonotype has ten or more counts. This chain uses TRBV12-3 or TRBV12-4 with TRBJ2-2; D is unclear. CDR3 length: 16 residues. The V and J ends lost 3 bases and 1 base respectively, with 12 bases between them. The CDR3, as DNA: TGTGCCAGCAGTTTGGCCGACCTGGGGAACACCGGGGAGCTGTTTTTT. This gives the protein CASSLADLGNTGELFF.

The chain uses TRBV11-2 and TRBJ1-5; 8 bases line up with TRBD1. CDR1 and CDR2 from the germline V gene are SGHAT and FQNNGV. V was clipped by 1 base and J by 5 bases; unmatched bases: 1. This CDR3 contains 14 residues. The CDR3 DNA follows: TGTGCCAGCAGCTTAGCGACAGGGGATCAGCCCCAGCATTTT. Residues: CASSLATGDQPQHF. The full variable domain, in which reference TRBV11-2 and TRBJ1-5 provide the parts outside the CDR3, is EAGVAQSPRYKIIEKRQSVAFWCNPISGHATLYWYQQILGQGPKLLIQFQNNGVVDDSQLPKDRFSAERLKGVDSTLKIQPAKLEDSAVYLCASSLATGDQPQHFGDGTRLSIL.

This clonotype was recorded many times. This chain joins TRBV27 and TRBJ2-7; D unclear. This CDR3 region has 13 residues. Germline CDR1 reads MNHEY; CDR2 reads SMNVEV (reference sequence). V lost 6 bases to trimming and J lost 6 bases, with 15 bases between them. The CDR3 reads CASRSTPIGEQYV. The CDR3 region has the DNA TGTGCCAGCAGGTCTACTCCGATAGGCGAGCAGTACGTC.

The chain links TRBV7-9 to TRBJ1-2; no definite D call. Germline V lookup: CDR1 SEHNR, CDR2 FQNEAQ (reference sequence). The V end was cut by 5 bases, the J end by 8 bases, with 12 bases between. This CDR3 contains 12 residues. The DNA for the CDR3 is TGTGCCAGCAGCACCAATGGGAGAGGCTACACCTTC. Protein product: CASSTNGRGYTF. The full variable domain, its missing parts supplied by reference TRBV7-9 and TRBJ1-2, is DTGVSQNPRHKITKRGQNVTFRCDPISEHNRLYWYRQTLGQGPEFLTYFQNEAQLEKSRLLSDRFSAERPKGSFSTLEIQRTEQGDSAMYLCASSTNGRGYTFGSGTRLTVV.

The chain joins TRBV29-1 to TRBJ2-1; the match to TRBD2 covers 10 bases. Per germline, CDR1 SQVTM and CDR2 ANQGSEA. V trimming: 6 bases; J trimming: 8 bases; junction bases outside the gene matches: 7. This CDR3 contains 13 residues. The CDR3 is CSVPAGGPDEQFF. CDR3 coding DNA: TGCAGCGTACCAGCGGGGGGGCCCGATGAGCAGTTCTTC.

The chain combines TRBV4-3 with TRBJ2-2; no firm D call. V lost 3 bases and J lost 5, with 10 bases in between. CDR3 length equals 14 residues. Germline V CDR1 and CDR2: LGHNA, YSLEER. CDR3 protein: CASSHETLTGELFF. Written as DNA, the CDR3 is TGCGCCAGCAGCCACGAGACCTTGACCGGGGAGCTGTTTTTT.

This clonotype turned up a few times. For the CDR3, the DNA is TGTGCCAGCAGCCCCATGGGACTTGTTAATGAGCAGTTCTTC. It specifies CASSPMGLVNEQFF. V gene TRBV7-2 combines with J gene TRBJ2-1; D might be TRBD2 (6 bases). V lost 5 bases, J lost 7 bases, and 15 bases lay in between. Germline CDR1 SGHTA, CDR2 FQGNSA. The CDR3 length is 14 residues.

Comments on this clonotype: Compared with germline, one end of the junction differs, possibly owing to a read error. The chain combines TRBV5-4 with TRBJ2-7, with D possibly TRBD1 on 5 matching bases. Germline assignment: CDR1 SGHNT and CDR2 YYREEE (reference sequence). This CDR3 spans 14 amino acids. CDR3 amino acids: CASTLAGNHYEQYF. CDR3 DNA: TGTGCCAGCACCTTGGCAGGGAACCACTACGAGCAGTACTTC.

The chain joins TRBV29-1 to TRBJ2-1, with 10 positions matching TRBD2. The CDR3 contains 14 residues. J lost 8 bases, V lost 2 bases, and 6 bases had no gene match. Per germline, CDR1 SQVTM and CDR2 ANQGSEA. The CDR3 spells CSVEKAGGPDEQFF. CDR3 DNA: TGCAGCGTTGAAAAAGCGGGGGGGCCTGATGAGCAGTTCTTC.

A word on this clonotype: Mismatch with germline at one junction end may stem from a read error. The genes are TRBV5-1 and TRBJ1-1, with D maybe TRBD1 (6 bases). Looked up from germline, CDR1 is SGHRS and CDR2 is YFSETQ. This CDR3 has 13 residues. The CDR3 DNA is TGCGCCAGAAGCTTGACAGGGAACACTGAAGCTTTCTTT. Translating it yields CARSLTGNTEAFF.

In this sample, this clonotype turned up many times. This sequence joins TRBV6-4 and TRBJ2-2, with unresolved D. The CDR3 spans 13 residues. Deletions cut 3 bases from V and 0 bases from J, with 2 bases between. Looked up from germline, CDR1 is MRHNA and CDR2 is SNTAGT. The CDR3 nucleotides read TGTGCCAGCAGTGAGGCGAACACCGGGGAGCTGTTTTTT. Translating gives CASSEANTGELFF.

The V call is TRBV7-9, the J call TRBJ2-5; 8 bases line up with TRBD1. V lost 3 bases to trimming and J lost 1 base; unmatched junction nucleotides: 7. Germline assignment: CDR1 SEHNR and CDR2 FQNEAQ (reference sequence). This CDR3 is 16 amino acids long. The CDR3 coding sequence is TGTGCCAGCAGCTTCCCCGCTGGACAGGGCCAAGAGACCCAGTACTTC. Encoded protein: CASSFPAGQGQETQYF.

The CDR3 DNA sequence: TGTGCCAGCAGCCAATACGGGACAGATCAAGAGACCCAGTACTTC. This codes for CASSQYGTDQETQYF. The chain is built from TRBV3-1 and TRBJ2-5; TRBD1 matches at 7 bases. V lost 2 bases and J lost 2; bases outside the gene matches: 5. This CDR3 has 15 residues. The germline gives CDR1 LGHDT, CDR2 YNNKEL (reference sequence).

The rearrangement links TRBV7-6 to TRBJ2-7; D possibly matches TRBD1 or TRBD2 (5 bases each). Germline V gives CDR1 SGHVS, CDR2 FNYEAQ. The CDR3 has 13 residues. The V gene lost 5 bases and the J gene lost 2 bases, with 10 bases spanning the gap. The chain's CDR3 is CASSIGTTYEQYF. CDR3 bases: TGTGCCAGCAGCATTGGGACGACCTACGAGCAGTACTTC.

This clonotype was seen a handful of times. The chain recombines TRBV4-3 with TRBJ1-2, with TRBD1 matching 8 bases. The CDR3 is 14 residues long. The V gene end was trimmed by 3 bases and the J gene end by 4 bases; junction bases not matched to a gene: 4. The germline gives CDR1 LGHNA, CDR2 YSLEER. The CDR3 DNA sequence: TGCGCCAGCAGCCACCCAGGGGGCCTCTATGGCTACACCTTC. Its protein is CASSHPGGLYGYTF.

This clonotype came up a few times. The chain employs TRBV4-2 and TRBJ2-2; D ambiguous. The CDR3 sequence is 14 residues long. Germline V CDR1 and CDR2: LGHNA, YNFKEQ. The V end lost 4 bases, the J end lost 6 bases, and 12 bases lay between the germline ends. Written as DNA, the CDR3 is TGTGCCAGCAGCCTCCCCAACCTCGCCGGGGAGCTGTTTTTT. It specifies CASSLPNLAGELFF.

This chain joins TRBV4-1 and TRBJ2-1; the match to TRBD1 covers 12 bases. Germline CDR1 is MGHRA and CDR2 is YSYEKL. Trimming took 5 bases from V and 7 from J; bases not matched to a gene: 6. The CDR3 consists of 15 residues. CDR3 coding DNA: TGCGCCAGCAGCACCCGGGACAGGGGGCTTAATGAGCAGTTCTTC. This translates into CASSTRDRGLNEQFF.

This clonotype was counted a few times. This rearrangement joins TRBV16 to TRBJ1-5; tentatively, D is TRBD1 (6 bases). There are 16 residues in the CDR3. Germline V gene data show CDR1 as KGHSY and CDR2 as FQNENV. The V end lost 1 base, the J end lost 2 bases, and 12 bases lay between the germline ends. This CDR3 is CASSQWGARGNQPQHF. The CDR3 DNA sequence: TGTGCCAGCAGCCAATGGGGGGCTAGGGGCAATCAGCCCCAGCATTTT.